Presented here are 23 T cell receptor beta chains from one specimen sequenced in a study of T cell repertoires in cytomegalovirus infection. TCRdb re-called the reads with MiXCR, one entry per CDR3 protein. The sample shows a few hundred thousand distinct CDR3 sequences, over 15% of them seen only once. The sample taken for sequencing was CD8+ T cells from PBMCs. These receptors came from a human donor in good health (CMV status not recorded). Some clones in this sample may be carry-over from other donors' samples.

V is TRBV25-1 and J is TRBJ1-2; the D is unclear. The CDR3 extends over 14 amino acids. Per the germline V gene, CDR1 is MGHDK and CDR2 is SYGVNS. The ends were cut back, 2 bases at V and 8 bases at J, with 15 bases in the middle. Here the CDR3 reads CASSELESESGYTF. DNA for the CDR3: TGTGCCAGCAGTGAACTGGAATCGGAATCCGGCTACACCTTC.

Ten or more counts support this clonotype. This chain links TRBV12-3 or TRBV12-4 with TRBJ2-7; D gene unclear. The V and J ends lost 7 bases and 0 bases respectively, with 16 bases between them. This CDR3 has 15 amino acids. The CDR3 bases are TGTGCCAGCAACGTAGGAAGGCCGAGCTCCTACGAGCAGTACTTC. Its protein product is CASNVGRPSSYEQYF.

This clonotype was detected a few times. The chain is built from TRBV4-1 and TRBJ2-2; the match to TRBD2 covers 7 bases. This CDR3 spans 15 amino acids. With V trimmed by 2 bases and J by 6 bases, 6 bases remained unmatched. Germline V gives CDR1 MGHRA, CDR2 YSYEKL. CDR3 residues: CASSQWTSLSGELFF. CDR3 in DNA: TGCGCCAGCAGCCAATGGACTAGTTTATCCGGGGAGCTGTTTTTT.

This clonotype has only a few counts. V gene TRBV4-1 combines with J gene TRBJ1-2, with 9 bases aligning to TRBD1. The germline V gene has CDR1 MGHRA and CDR2 YSYEKL. The CDR3 runs 15 residues. V lost 5 bases and J lost 4; bases outside the gene matches: 8. The CDR3 protein is CASSSPGTGSYGYTF. CDR3 DNA sequence: TGCGCCAGCAGCTCTCCCGGGACAGGGTCCTATGGCTACACCTTC.

V and J are TRBV7-2 and TRBJ2-7; D perhaps matches TRBD1 (5 bases). CDR1 SGHTA and CDR2 FQGNSA come from the germline V gene. The CDR3 sequence is 14 residues long. The ends were cut back, 8 bases at V and 0 bases at J, with 14 bases in the middle. The CDR3 sequence is CASRGTGRSYEQYF. CDR3 DNA sequence: TGTGCCAGCCGCGGAACAGGCCGCTCCTACGAGCAGTACTTC.

The chain joins TRBV28 to TRBJ2-5; unclear D gene. This CDR3 is 14 amino acids long. Trimming shortened V by 3 bases and J by 1 base, and 9 bases separated the two germline ends. Germline V gene lookup returns CDR1 MDHEN and CDR2 SYDVKM. The DNA for the CDR3 is TGTGCCAGCAGTTTCACAGACTCCCAAGAGACCCAGTACTTC. Its protein product is CASSFTDSQETQYF.

The V gene is TRBV7-6, the J gene TRBJ2-7; D unclear. This CDR3 comprises 15 residues. V lost 3 bases, J lost 1 base, and 13 bases lay in between. CDR1 and CDR2 from the germline V gene are SGHVS and FNYEAQ. For the CDR3, the DNA is TGTGCCAGCAGCTTGAGTTCCGAAACTTCCTACGAGCAGTACTTC. This translates into CASSLSSETSYEQYF.

This clonotype occurred a few times. V is TRBV9 and J is TRBJ1-5; TRBD1 is a possible D gene (6 bases). The CDR3 has 13 amino acids. The V gene's germline CDR1 is SGDLS and CDR2 YYNGEE. The V end was cut by 3 bases, the J end by 9 bases, with 13 bases between. This chain's CDR3 is CASSDATGTPQHF. The DNA for the CDR3 is TGTGCCAGCAGCGATGCTACAGGGACGCCCCAGCATTTT. The full variable domain, completed using reference TRBV9 and TRBJ1-5, is DSGVTQTPKHLITATGQRVTLRCSPRSGDLSVYWYQQSLDQGLQFLIQYYNGEERAKGNILERFSAQQFPDLHSELNLSSLELGDSALYFCASSDATGTPQHFGDGTRLSIL.

This clonotype was seen ten or more times. The gene calls are TRBV7-3 and TRBJ2-1, with 7 bases fitting TRBD1. The germline CDR1 and CDR2 sequences are SGHTA and FQGTGA. CDR3 length: 15 amino acids. The ends lost 5 bases at V and 5 bases at J; junction bases unmatched: 9. CDR3 DNA sequence: TGTGCCAGCAGCCATTCGACAGGGATTAACAATGAGCAGTTCTTC. This encodes CASSHSTGINNEQFF.

This clonotype has a count of ten or more. The V call is TRBV4-1, the J call TRBJ2-5, with 8 nucleotides matching TRBD2. Per germline, CDR1 MGHRA and CDR2 YSYEKL. After removal of 3 bases from V and 4 bases from J, the junction contained 13 bases not matched to a gene. CDR3 length: 17 residues. The CDR3 here is CASSQEISGGNRETQYF. DNA for the CDR3: TGCGCCAGCAGCCAGGAGATAAGCGGGGGCAACAGAGAGACCCAGTACTTC.

The chain couples TRBV4-2 to TRBJ1-2; no definite D call. Per germline, CDR1 LGHNA and CDR2 YNFKEQ. Trimming removed 0 bases from V and 5 bases from J, with 13 bases in between. This CDR3 region has 15 residues. The CDR3 is CASSQDSGNGYGYTF. The CDR3 DNA reads TGTGCCAGCAGCCAAGATAGCGGGAACGGATATGGCTACACCTTC.

This clonotype came up many times. The genes are TRBV25-1 and TRBJ1-2, with D possibly matching TRBD1 (6 bases). V was trimmed by 7 bases and J by 5 bases, leaving 11 bases between them. The CDR3 loop spans 12 amino acids. Germline V gives CDR1 MGHDK, CDR2 SYGVNS. The CDR3 DNA reads TGTGCCAGCAAAGGGGGATTGTATGGCTACACCTTC. Protein: CASKGGLYGYTF.

This clonotype was counted ten times or more. The genes are TRBV6-2 or TRBV6-3 and TRBJ1-5, with D hard to call. The CDR3 is 14 amino acids. V lost 2 bases to trimming and J lost 4 bases, with 9 bases between them. Germline values: CDR1 MNHEY, CDR2 SVGEGT. The CDR3 loop is CASSYGQINQPQHF. The CDR3 DNA sequence: TGTGCCAGCAGTTACGGCCAGATAAATCAGCCCCAGCATTTT.

The V and J genes are TRBV28 and TRBJ1-1, with D hard to call. V lost 3 bases to trimming and J lost 4 bases, with 9 bases between them. The V gene's germline CDR1 is MDHEN and CDR2 SYDVKM. The CDR3 loop spans 13 amino acids. Here the CDR3 reads CASSFRSLTEAFF. CDR3 nucleotides: TGTGCCAGCAGTTTCCGTTCCCTCACTGAAGCTTTCTTT.

This clonotype has at least ten counts. The J gene is TRBJ1-1, the V gene TRBV7-2; the D gene is possibly TRBD1 (6 bases). This CDR3 has 14 residues. Deletions cut 8 bases from V and 4 bases from J, with 17 bases between. The germline CDR1 and CDR2 sequences are SGHTA and FQGNSA. CDR3 loop: CASLRGAPGTEAFF. CDR3 nucleotide sequence: TGTGCCAGCTTGCGGGGGGCGCCGGGCACTGAAGCTTTCTTT.

The rearrangement joins TRBV7-6 to TRBJ2-2; D may be TRBD1 (5 bases). There are 14 residues in the CDR3. Germline V gene sequence: CDR1 SGHVS, CDR2 FNYEAQ. Between the trimmed V and J ends, which lost 5 bases and 6 bases, there was a span of 13 bases. The CDR3 is CASSGPQGSGELFF. The CDR3 DNA follows: TGTGCCAGCAGCGGTCCCCAGGGATCCGGGGAGCTGTTTTTT. Full variable domain (rest looked up from reference TRBV7-6 and TRBJ2-2): GAGVSQSPRYKVTKRGQDVALRCDPISGHVSLYWYRQALGQGPEFLTYFNYEAQQDKSGLPNDRFSAERPEGSISTLTIQRTEQRDSAMYRCASSGPQGSGELFFGEGSRLTVL.

Only a few counts were recorded for this clonotype. This chain links TRBV4-3 with TRBJ2-3, with D uncertain. The CDR3 runs 16 residues. Germline V lookup: CDR1 LGHNA, CDR2 YSLEER. Trimming shortened V by 0 bases and J by 0 bases, and 10 bases separated the two germline ends. CDR3 protein: CASSQDLWSSTDTQYF. Here the CDR3 DNA reads TGCGCCAGCAGCCAAGATCTTTGGAGTAGCACAGATACGCAGTATTTT.

This clonotype came up a few times. The genes are TRBV29-1 and TRBJ2-7; weak D call: TRBD1 (5 bases). Germline assignment: CDR1 SQVTM and CDR2 ANQGSEA. The V end was cut by 6 bases, the J end by 6 bases, with 12 bases between. CDR3 length: 11 amino acids. CDR3 sequence: CSVLQGPEQYF. In nucleotides, the CDR3 is TGCAGCGTGCTTCAGGGCCCCGAGCAGTACTTC.

This chain's CDR3 is CASSYDGSSPLHF. The CDR3 DNA follows: TGCGCCAGCAGCTATGATGGGAGTTCACCCCTCCACTTT. The V call is TRBV5-1, the J call TRBJ1-6; unclear D gene. The ends were cut back, 3 bases at V and 9 bases at J, with 10 bases in the middle. This CDR3 has 13 amino acids. Germline V gene sequence: CDR1 SGHRS, CDR2 YFSETQ.

Here the CDR3 DNA reads TGTGCCAGCAGTGAGCGGGGGGTCAACACCGGGGAGCTGTTTTTT. It encodes CASSERGVNTGELFF. V gene TRBV6-1 combines with J gene TRBJ2-2; TRBD2 aligns across 8 bases. Germline V gene lookup returns CDR1 MNHNS and CDR2 SASEGT. CDR3 length: 15 residues. Unmatched junction bases numbered 2, after V lost 3 bases and J lost 2 bases.

About this clonotype itself: This may come from a read error, since a much larger clone is one base off. The chain couples TRBV7-9 to TRBJ2-1, with 8 bases lining up with TRBD1. Germline V gene sequence: CDR1 SEHNR, CDR2 FQNEAQ (reference sequence). The CDR3 runs 11 residues. V trimming: 5 bases; J trimming: 14 bases; junction bases outside the gene matches: 5. CDR3 nucleotides: TGTGCCAGCAGCCACGGACAGGGAGAGTTCTTC. Protein sequence: CASSHGQGEFF.

This clonotype was detected many times. The chain recombines TRBV11-2 with TRBJ1-1; D ambiguous. There are 14 residues in the CDR3. Trimming removed 3 bases from V and 1 base from J, with 9 bases in between. CDR1 SGHAT and CDR2 FQNNGV come from the germline V gene. The CDR3 bases are TGTGCCAGCAGCTTTTGGGGAAAGAACACTGAAGCTTTCTTT. Amino acids: CASSFWGKNTEAFF.

Ten or more counts support this clonotype. This chain links TRBV7-2 with TRBJ1-2; D possibly corresponds to TRBD1 (6 bases). Looked up from germline, CDR1 is SGHTA and CDR2 is FQGNSA. This CDR3 contains 12 residues. Trimming pared 5 bases from V and 7 bases from J, leaving 11 bases between. Here the CDR3 DNA reads TGTGCCAGCAGCCCACGGACAGCTGGCTACACCTTC. Amino acids: CASSPRTAGYTF.